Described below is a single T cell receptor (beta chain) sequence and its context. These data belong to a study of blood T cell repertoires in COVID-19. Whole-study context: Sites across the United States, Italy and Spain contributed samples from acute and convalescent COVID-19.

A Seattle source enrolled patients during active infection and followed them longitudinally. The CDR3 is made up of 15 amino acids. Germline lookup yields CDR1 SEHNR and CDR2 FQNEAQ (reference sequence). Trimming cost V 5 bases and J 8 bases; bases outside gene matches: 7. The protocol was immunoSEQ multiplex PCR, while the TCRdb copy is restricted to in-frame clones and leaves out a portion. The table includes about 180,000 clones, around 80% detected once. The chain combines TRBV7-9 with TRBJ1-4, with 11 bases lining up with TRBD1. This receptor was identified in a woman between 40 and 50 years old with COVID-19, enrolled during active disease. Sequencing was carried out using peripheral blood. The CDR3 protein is CASSVRGTGGEKLFF. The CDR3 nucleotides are TGTGCCAGCAGCGTCCGGGGGACAGGGGGAGAAAAACTGTTTTTT.